This TCR beta chain comes out of a study of shared clonotypes between healthy human individuals. Data came from immunoSEQ multiplex PCR; TCRdb stores just in-frame clones and leaves some out. The sample includes roughly 2,000,000 clones, around 93% of them seen just once. This clone has only one observation. CDR3 length equals 17 residues. V lost 3 bases and J lost 5, with 20 bases in between. CDR1 is MDHEN, CDR2 SYDVKM, per germline. In the naive CD8 group, cells lacked CD45RO and were positively selected for CCR7, so terminally differentiated effector memory CD45RA+ cells were left out. The source of this sequence is a young man in good health. Some clones in this sample may be carry-over from other donors' samples. The chain couples TRBV28 to TRBJ1-5, with D maybe TRBD1 (5 bases). Source material: naive CD8+ T cells from PBMCs. In nucleotides, the CDR3 is TGTGCCAGCAGTTTCCCCCCCGCGGGGGAGGTAGATCAGCCCCAGCATTTT. Amino acid sequence: CASSFPPAGEVDQPQHF.